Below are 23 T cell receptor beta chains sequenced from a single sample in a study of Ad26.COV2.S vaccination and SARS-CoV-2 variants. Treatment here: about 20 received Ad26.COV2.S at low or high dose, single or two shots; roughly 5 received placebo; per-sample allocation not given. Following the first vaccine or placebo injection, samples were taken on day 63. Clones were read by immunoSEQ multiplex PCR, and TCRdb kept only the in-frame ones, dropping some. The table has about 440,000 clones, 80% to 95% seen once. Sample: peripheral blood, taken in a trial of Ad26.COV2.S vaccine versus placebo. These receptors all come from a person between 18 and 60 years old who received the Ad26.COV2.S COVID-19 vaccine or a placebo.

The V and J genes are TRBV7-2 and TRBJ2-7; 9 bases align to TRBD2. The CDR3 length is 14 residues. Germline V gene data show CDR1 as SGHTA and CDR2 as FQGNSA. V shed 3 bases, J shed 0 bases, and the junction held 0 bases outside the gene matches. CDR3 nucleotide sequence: TGTGCCAGCAGCTTTAGCGGGAGCTCCTACGAGCAGTACTTC. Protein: CASSFSGSSYEQYF.

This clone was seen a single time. The CDR3 region is CASSFGSASGHTPREQYF. Written as DNA, the CDR3 is TGTGCCAGCAGCTTTGGGTCGGCTAGCGGGCATACCCCTCGGGAGCAGTACTTC. The chain carries TRBV7-9 and TRBJ2-7, with 8 bases identical to TRBD2. The trim removed 3 bases at V and 7 bases at J, leaving 20 bases unmatched. This CDR3 has 18 residues. Germline CDR1 is SEHNR and CDR2 is FQNEAQ (reference sequence).

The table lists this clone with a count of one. The CDR3 sequence: CASSLTVVTGEQPLYEQYF. The CDR3 DNA is TGTGCCAGCAGCTTAACGGTTGTAACGGGCGAGCAACCCCTATACGAGCAGTACTTC. The genes are TRBV7-8 and TRBJ2-7; D is unresolved. Germline CDR1 reads SGHVS; CDR2 reads FQNEAQ. This CDR3 region has 19 residues. V was pared by 2 bases and J by 4 bases, with 27 bases between.

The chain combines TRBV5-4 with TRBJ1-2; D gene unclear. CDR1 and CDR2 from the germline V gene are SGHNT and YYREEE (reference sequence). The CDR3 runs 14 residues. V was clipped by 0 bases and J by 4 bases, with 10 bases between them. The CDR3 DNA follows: TGTGCCAGCAGCTTGGTTCAGCAAACCTATGGCTACACCTTC. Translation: CASSLVQQTYGYTF. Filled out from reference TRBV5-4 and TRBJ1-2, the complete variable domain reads ETGVTQSPTHLIKTRGQQVTLRCSSQSGHNTVSWYQQALGQGPQFIFQYYREEENGRGNFPPRFSGLQFPNYSSELNVNALELDDSALYLCASSLVQQTYGYTFGSGTRLTVV.

CDR3: CASSLVGQGYGYTF. CDR3 nucleotides: TGTGCCAGCAGTCTCGTTGGACAGGGTTATGGCTACACCTTC. The V and J genes are TRBV28 and TRBJ1-2, with 8 positions matching TRBD1. Germline CDR1 is MDHEN and CDR2 is SYDVKM. After removal of 5 bases from V and 5 bases from J, the junction contained 7 bases not matched to a gene. There are 14 residues in the CDR3.

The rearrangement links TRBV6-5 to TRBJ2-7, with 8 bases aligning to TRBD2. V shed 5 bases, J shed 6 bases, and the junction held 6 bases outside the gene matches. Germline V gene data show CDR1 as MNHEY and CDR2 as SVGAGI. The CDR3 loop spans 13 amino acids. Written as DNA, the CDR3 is TGTGCCAGCAGTCGGGAGGGCCCGGGCGAGCAGTACTTC. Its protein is CASSREGPGEQYF.

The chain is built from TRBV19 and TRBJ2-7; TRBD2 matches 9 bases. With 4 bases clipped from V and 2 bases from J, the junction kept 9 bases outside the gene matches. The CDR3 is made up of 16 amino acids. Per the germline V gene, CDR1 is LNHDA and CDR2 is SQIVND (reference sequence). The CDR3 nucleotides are TGTGCCAGTAGTAGCTCACCTAGCGGGAACACCTACGAGCAGTACTTC. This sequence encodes CASSSSPSGNTYEQYF.

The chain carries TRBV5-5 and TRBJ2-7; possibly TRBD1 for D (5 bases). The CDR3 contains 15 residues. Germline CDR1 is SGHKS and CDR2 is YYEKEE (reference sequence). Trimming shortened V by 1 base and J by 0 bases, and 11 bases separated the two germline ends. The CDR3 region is CASSLLDTFSYEQYF. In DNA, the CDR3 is TGTGCCAGCAGCTTGTTGGACACGTTCTCCTACGAGCAGTACTTC.

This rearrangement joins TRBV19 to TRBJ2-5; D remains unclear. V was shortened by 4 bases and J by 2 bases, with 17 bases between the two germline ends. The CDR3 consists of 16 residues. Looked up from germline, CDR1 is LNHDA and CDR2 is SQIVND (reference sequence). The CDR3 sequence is CASSTYSDNRQETQYF. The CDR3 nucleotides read TGTGCCAGTAGTACGTACAGCGACAACAGACAAGAGACCCAGTACTTC.

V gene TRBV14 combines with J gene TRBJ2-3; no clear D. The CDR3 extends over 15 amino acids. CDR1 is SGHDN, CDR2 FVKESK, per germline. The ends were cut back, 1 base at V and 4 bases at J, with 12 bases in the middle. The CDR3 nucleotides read TGTGCCAGCAGCCAAGGGCGGTACTACGCAGATACGCAGTATTTT. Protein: CASSQGRYYADTQYF. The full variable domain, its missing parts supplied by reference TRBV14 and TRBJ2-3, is EAGVTQFPSHSVIEKGQTVTLRCDPISGHDNLYWYRRVMGKEIKFLLHFVKESKQDESGMPNNRFLAERTGGTYSTLKVQPAELEDSGVYFCASSQGRYYADTQYFGPGTRLTVL.

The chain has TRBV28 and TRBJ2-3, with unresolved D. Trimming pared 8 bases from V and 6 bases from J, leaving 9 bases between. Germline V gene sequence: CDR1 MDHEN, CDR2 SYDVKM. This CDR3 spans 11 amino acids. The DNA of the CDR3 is TGTGCCAGCGCAAGTCGGGATACGCAGTATTTT. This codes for CASASRDTQYF.

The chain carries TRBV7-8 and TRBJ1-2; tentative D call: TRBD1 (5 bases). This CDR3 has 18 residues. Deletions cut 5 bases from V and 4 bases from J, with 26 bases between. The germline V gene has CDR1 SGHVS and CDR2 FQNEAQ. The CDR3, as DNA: TGTGCCAGCAGCGATTGGACGGGGCGGATTACTTCTATCTATGGCTACACCTTC. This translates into CASSDWTGRITSIYGYTF.

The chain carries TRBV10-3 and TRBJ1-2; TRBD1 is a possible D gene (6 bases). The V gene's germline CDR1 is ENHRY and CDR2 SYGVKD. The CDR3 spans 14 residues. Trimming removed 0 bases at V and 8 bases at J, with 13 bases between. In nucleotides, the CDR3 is TGTGCCATCAGTGAGTCGAAGGGGGGCTGGGGCTACACCTTC. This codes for CAISESKGGWGYTF.

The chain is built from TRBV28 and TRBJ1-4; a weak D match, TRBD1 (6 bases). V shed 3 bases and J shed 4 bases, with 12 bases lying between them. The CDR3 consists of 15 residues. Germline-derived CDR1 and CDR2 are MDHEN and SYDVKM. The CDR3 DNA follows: TGTGCCAGCAGTTTCCGACAGGCTCTTAATGAAAAACTGTTTTTT. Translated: CASSFRQALNEKLFF.

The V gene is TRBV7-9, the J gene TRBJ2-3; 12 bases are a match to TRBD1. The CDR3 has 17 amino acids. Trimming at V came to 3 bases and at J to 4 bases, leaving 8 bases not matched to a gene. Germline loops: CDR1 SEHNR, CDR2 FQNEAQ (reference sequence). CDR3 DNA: TGTGCCAGCAGCTTGGCCGGGACAGGGGGCCGGTCAGATACGCAGTATTTT. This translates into CASSLAGTGGRSDTQYF.

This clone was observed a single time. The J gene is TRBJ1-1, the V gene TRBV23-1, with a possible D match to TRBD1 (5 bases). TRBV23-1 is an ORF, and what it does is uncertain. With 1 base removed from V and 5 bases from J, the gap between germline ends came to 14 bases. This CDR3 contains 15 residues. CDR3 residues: CASSQLPAWGTEAFF. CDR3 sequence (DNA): TGCGCCAGCAGTCAATTGCCAGCCTGGGGGACTGAAGCTTTCTTT.

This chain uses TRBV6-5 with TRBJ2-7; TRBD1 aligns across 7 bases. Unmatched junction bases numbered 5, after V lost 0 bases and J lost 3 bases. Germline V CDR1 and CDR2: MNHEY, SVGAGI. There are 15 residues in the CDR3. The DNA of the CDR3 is TGTGCCAGCAGTTACTCGGGGTCAGGGGGCTACGAGCAGTACTTC. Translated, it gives CASSYSGSGGYEQYF.

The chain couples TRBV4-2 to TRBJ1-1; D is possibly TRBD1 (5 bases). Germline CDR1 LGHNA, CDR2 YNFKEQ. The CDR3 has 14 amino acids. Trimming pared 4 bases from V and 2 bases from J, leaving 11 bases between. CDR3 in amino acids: CASSPQTANTEAFF. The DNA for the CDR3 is TGTGCCAGCAGCCCCCAGACAGCCAACACTGAAGCTTTCTTT.

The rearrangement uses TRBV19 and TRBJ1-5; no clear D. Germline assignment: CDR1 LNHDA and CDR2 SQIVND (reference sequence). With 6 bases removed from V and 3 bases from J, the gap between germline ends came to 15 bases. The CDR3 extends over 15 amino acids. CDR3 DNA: TGTGCCAGTAGAGGTACGCAATACTACAATCAGCCCCAGCATTTT. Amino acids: CASRGTQYYNQPQHF.

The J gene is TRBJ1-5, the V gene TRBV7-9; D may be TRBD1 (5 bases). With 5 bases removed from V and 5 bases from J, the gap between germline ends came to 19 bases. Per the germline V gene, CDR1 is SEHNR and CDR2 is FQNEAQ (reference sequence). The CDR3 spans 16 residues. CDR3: CASSQGAGTSDQPQHF. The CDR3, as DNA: TGTGCCAGCAGCCAAGGGGCCGGGACCTCCGATCAGCCCCAGCATTTT.

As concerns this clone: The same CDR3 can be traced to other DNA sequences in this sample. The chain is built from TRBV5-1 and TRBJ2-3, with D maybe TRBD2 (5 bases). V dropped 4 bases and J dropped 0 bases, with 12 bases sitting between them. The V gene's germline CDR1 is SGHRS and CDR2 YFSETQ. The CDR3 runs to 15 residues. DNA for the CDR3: TGCGCCAGCAGCCTAGGAGGTGGGAGCACAGATACGCAGTATTTT. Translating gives CASSLGGGSTDTQYF. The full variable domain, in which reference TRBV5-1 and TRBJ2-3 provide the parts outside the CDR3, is KAGVTQTPRYLIKTRGQQVTLSCSPISGHRSVSWYQQTPGQGLQFLFEYFSETQRNKGNFPGRFSGRQFSNSRSEMNVSTLELGDSALYLCASSLGGGSTDTQYFGPGTRLTVL.

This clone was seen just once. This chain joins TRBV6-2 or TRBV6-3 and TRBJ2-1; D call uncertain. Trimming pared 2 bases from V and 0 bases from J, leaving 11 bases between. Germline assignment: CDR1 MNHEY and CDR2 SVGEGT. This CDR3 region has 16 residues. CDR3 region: CASSYSAPSSYNEQFF. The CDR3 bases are TGTGCCAGCAGTTACAGTGCACCGAGCTCCTACAATGAGCAGTTCTTC.

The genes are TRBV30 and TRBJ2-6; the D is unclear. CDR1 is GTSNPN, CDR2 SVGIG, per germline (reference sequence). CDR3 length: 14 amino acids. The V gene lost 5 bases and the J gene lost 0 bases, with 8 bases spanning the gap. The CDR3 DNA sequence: TGTGCCTGGGAAGTGGGCTCTGGGGCCAACGTCCTGACTTTC. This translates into CAWEVGSGANVLTF.